The 23 T cell receptor beta chains reported below all come from one sample, sequenced in a study of cytomegalovirus exposure and HLA in healthy donors. The PCR made use of 60 Vbeta and 13 Jbeta primers. Assay: immunoSEQ multiplex PCR; the TCRdb copy retains only in-frame clones and omits some. The profile shows about 160,000 clones, 65% to 85% of them singletons. The specimen sequenced was PBMCs. These receptors came from a man aged 40-55 years in good health and CMV-seropositive.

The V call is TRBV6-6, the J call TRBJ1-1, with D maybe TRBD1 (6 bases). Trimming took off 2 bases at V and 3 bases at J, with 13 bases between the two ends. Germline V gives CDR1 MNHNY, CDR2 SVGAGI (reference sequence). The CDR3 totals 15 residues. CDR3 DNA: TGTGCCAGCAGTTACAAGGGCAGGGGTTACACTGAAGCTTTCTTT. Translating it yields CASSYKGRGYTEAFF.

V and J are TRBV4-2 and TRBJ2-7, with 11 bases identical to TRBD1. Trimming took 3 bases from V and 2 from J; bases not matched to a gene: 15. Germline values: CDR1 LGHNA, CDR2 YNFKEQ. The CDR3 has 19 amino acids. CDR3 residues: CASSHRARGGTGGPYEQYF. In DNA form, the CDR3 reads TGTGCCAGCAGCCACCGGGCCCGGGGCGGGACAGGGGGGCCCTACGAGCAGTACTTC.

V and J are TRBV7-2 and TRBJ1-1; no clear D gene. The germline gives CDR1 SGHTA, CDR2 FQGNSA. The CDR3 runs to 17 residues. Deletions cut 5 bases from V and 1 base from J, with 20 bases between. The CDR3 bases are TGTGCCAGCAGCCCCCCCGCGGCAAGAGGTCCGAACACTGAAGCTTTCTTT. It encodes CASSPPAARGPNTEAFF.

V and J are TRBV2 and TRBJ2-7; D not resolved. There are 12 residues in the CDR3. Trimming left V 7 bases short and J 6 bases short, with 13 bases between. Germline V gives CDR1 SNHLY, CDR2 FYNNEI. This CDR3 reads CASNWASSEQYF. CDR3 DNA sequence: TGTGCCAGCAACTGGGCATCGTCCGAGCAGTACTTC.

V gene TRBV27 combines with J gene TRBJ1-1; no definite D call. Trimming stripped 6 bases from V and 1 base from J, with 15 bases between. CDR1 is MNHEY and CDR2 is SMNVEV in the germline V gene (reference sequence). The CDR3 spans 15 residues. The CDR3, as DNA: TGTGCCAGCAGCCCCGGGATCCTAGGGAACACTGAAGCTTTCTTT. It translates to CASSPGILGNTEAFF.

This clone turned up a few times. V is TRBV4-1 and J is TRBJ2-2; no definite D call. The length of the CDR3 is 14 residues. Trimming shortened V by 1 base and J by 2 bases, and 5 bases separated the two germline ends. Germline V CDR1 and CDR2: MGHRA, YSYEKL. CDR3 DNA: TGCGCCAGCAGCCAAGGGGCAAACACCGGGGAGCTGTTTTTT. It encodes CASSQGANTGELFF.

This chain uses TRBV5-1 with TRBJ2-3; D call uncertain. The V gene lost 0 bases and the J gene lost 1 base, with 6 bases spanning the gap. This CDR3 is 14 amino acids long. From germline, CDR1 is SGHRS and CDR2 YFSETQ. CDR3 sequence reads: CASSLELGTDTQYF. The CDR3 bases are TGCGCCAGCAGCTTGGAACTGGGCACAGATACGCAGTATTTT.

The CDR3 reads CASSYSGSRTDTQYF. The CDR3 nucleotides are TGTGCCAGCAGTTACTCGGGCAGTCGGACAGATACGCAGTATTTT. V and J are TRBV6-6 and TRBJ2-3; D gene uncertain. The CDR3 runs 15 residues. The V and J ends lost 0 bases and 3 bases respectively, with 10 bases between them. Germline lookup yields CDR1 MNHNY and CDR2 SVGAGI (reference sequence).

The chain combines TRBV2 with TRBJ1-5, with D unclear. The CDR3 is 14 amino acids. CDR1 is SNHLY, CDR2 FYNNEI, per germline. V was shortened by 3 bases and J by 7 bases, with 13 bases between the two germline ends. The CDR3 protein is CASSDLGSSQPQHF. CDR3 coding DNA: TGTGCCAGCAGTGATTTAGGGAGTAGCCAGCCCCAGCATTTT. The full variable domain, with the rest looked up from reference TRBV2 and TRBJ1-5, is EPEVTQTPSHQVTQMGQEVILRCVPISNHLYFYWYRQILGQKVEFLVSFYNNEISEKSEIFDDQFSVERPDGSNFTLKIRSTKLEDSAMYFCASSDLGSSQPQHFGDGTRLSIL.

This rearrangement joins TRBV18 to TRBJ2-7, with 12 bases fitting TRBD1. Germline CDR1 reads KGHSH; CDR2 reads LQKENI. The CDR3 sequence is 14 residues long. The V and J ends lost 2 bases and 5 bases, in that order; junction bases with no gene match: 1. The CDR3 reads CASSPGTGGHEQYF. DNA for the CDR3: TGTGCCAGCTCACCAGGGACAGGGGGCCACGAGCAGTACTTC.

The CDR3 here is CASSEGGARGYGYTF. DNA for the CDR3: TGTGCCAGCAGCGAAGGGGGGGCCCGAGGCTATGGCTACACCTTC. The chain combines TRBV11-2 with TRBJ1-2; a weak D match, TRBD1 (6 bases). Trimming cost V 5 bases and J 4 bases, with 17 bases left between them. The CDR3 contains 15 residues. From germline, CDR1 is SGHAT and CDR2 FQNNGV.

Only a few counts were recorded for this clone. This rearrangement joins TRBV30 to TRBJ1-4; D gene unclear. Per the germline V gene, CDR1 is GTSNPN and CDR2 is SVGIG (reference sequence). The ends were cut back, 2 bases at V and 0 bases at J, with 7 bases in the middle. This CDR3 contains 14 residues. The chain's CDR3 is CAWSRVSTNEKLFF. CDR3 in DNA: TGTGCCTGGAGTCGGGTTTCAACTAATGAAAAACTGTTTTTT.

This clone was counted only a few times. The CDR3 protein is CAIAGQGDETQYF. Here the CDR3 DNA reads TGTGCCATCGCAGGCCAGGGTGACGAGACCCAGTACTTC. This chain joins TRBV10-3 and TRBJ2-5; possibly TRBD1 for D (5 bases). Germline CDR1 is ENHRY and CDR2 is SYGVKD. This CDR3 is 13 amino acids long. With 8 bases removed from V and 5 bases from J, the gap between germline ends came to 15 bases.

The rearrangement uses TRBV4-1 and TRBJ2-3; a possible D gene is TRBD1 (6 bases). Trimming removed 1 base from V and 1 base from J, with 15 bases in between. This CDR3 region has 17 residues. The germline V gene has CDR1 MGHRA and CDR2 YSYEKL. Here the CDR3 reads CASSQGGLAGGTDTQYF. The CDR3 bases are TGCGCCAGCAGCCAAGGGGGGCTAGCTGGGGGCACAGATACGCAGTATTTT.

The table lists this clone with a few counts. This CDR3 reads CASRGQGPYGYTF. The CDR3, as DNA: TGTGCCAGCAGGGGACAGGGGCCCTATGGCTACACCTTC. The chain is built from TRBV6-6 and TRBJ1-2, with 10 bases aligning to TRBD1. The CDR3 extends over 13 amino acids. Germline V gives CDR1 MNHNY, CDR2 SVGAGI (reference sequence). V dropped 6 bases and J dropped 4; count of bases not matched to a gene: 2.

This clone occurred once. V gene TRBV4-1 combines with J gene TRBJ2-1; TRBD2 matches at 10 bases. Germline lookup yields CDR1 MGHRA and CDR2 YSYEKL. V shed 4 bases and J 6 bases; nucleotides not matched to a gene: 12. This CDR3 is built from 17 residues. CDR3 coding DNA: TGCGCCAGCAGCCGAGACCAGCGGGGGGGCCGGGGCAATGAGCAGTTCTTC. This encodes CASSRDQRGGRGNEQFF.

This sequence joins TRBV30 and TRBJ1-2; TRBD1 matches 7 bases. Germline V gives CDR1 GTSNPN, CDR2 SVGIG (reference sequence). Trimming at V came to 0 bases and at J to 3 bases, leaving 1 base not matched to a gene. The CDR3 is 13 residues long. CDR3 sequence reads: CAWSVGQDYGYTF. In DNA, the CDR3 is TGTGCCTGGAGTGTAGGACAGGACTATGGCTACACCTTC.

This clone appeared once. The chain joins TRBV10-3 to TRBJ1-1; D may be TRBD1 (5 bases). This CDR3 comprises 11 residues. From germline, CDR1 is ENHRY and CDR2 SYGVKD. V gave up 8 bases and J gave up 11 bases, with 15 bases separating them. The CDR3 coding sequence is TGTGCCATCGGCGGGGGGGGGACCGCTTTCTTT. This sequence encodes CAIGGGGTAFF.

This clone occurred a few times. This chain links TRBV30 with TRBJ1-5, with 9 bases identical to TRBD1. Germline CDR1 reads GTSNPN; CDR2 reads SVGIG (reference sequence). J gave up 5 bases and V 5 bases, and 7 bases lay outside the gene matches. This CDR3 has 14 residues. This chain's CDR3 is CAWDQRQGDQPQHF. In DNA, the CDR3 is TGTGCCTGGGACCAACGACAGGGGGATCAGCCCCAGCATTTT. Full variable domain (remainder filled in from reference TRBV30 and TRBJ1-5): SQTIHQWPATLVQPVGSPLSLECTVEGTSNPNLYWYRQAAGRGLQLLFYSVGIGQISSEVPQNLSASRPQDRQFILSSKKLLLSDSGFYLCAWDQRQGDQPQHFGDGTRLSIL.

The chain combines TRBV27 with TRBJ2-7, with 10 bases lining up with TRBD2. The germline gives CDR1 MNHEY, CDR2 SMNVEV (reference sequence). The CDR3 loop spans 14 amino acids. V lost 6 bases and J lost 1; bases outside the gene matches: 3. CDR3 amino acids: CASRRTSGSYEQYF. In nucleotides, the CDR3 is TGTGCCAGCAGAAGGACTAGCGGTTCCTACGAGCAGTACTTC.

The J gene is TRBJ1-6, the V gene TRBV4-1; D is undetermined. Looked up from germline, CDR1 is MGHRA and CDR2 is YSYEKL. The CDR3 length is 14 residues. V lost 0 bases, J lost 4 bases, and 4 bases lay in between. CDR3 sequence: CASSQESYNSPLHF. The CDR3 nucleotides are TGCGCCAGCAGCCAAGAGTCTTATAATTCACCCCTCCACTTT.

This rearrangement joins TRBV6-4 to TRBJ1-1; TRBD1 is a possible D gene (5 bases). The germline V and J ends were trimmed by 6 bases and 4 bases, with 18 bases remaining between them. This CDR3 is 15 amino acids long. Germline loops: CDR1 MRHNA, CDR2 SNTAGT. CDR3 residues: CASSPRVGASTEAFF. CDR3 bases: TGTGCCAGCAGCCCCAGGGTTGGGGCGAGCACTGAAGCTTTCTTT.

This chain uses TRBV5-1 with TRBJ2-3; 8 bases are a match to TRBD2. V shed 3 bases, J shed 2 bases, and the junction held 11 bases outside the gene matches. CDR1 and CDR2 from the germline V gene are SGHRS and YFSETQ. The CDR3 is 17 amino acids. CDR3 sequence reads: CASSSGGSGADTDTQYF. Written as DNA, the CDR3 is TGCGCCAGCAGCTCTGGAGGTAGCGGGGCCGACACAGATACGCAGTATTTT.